Below are 9 T cell receptor beta chains sequenced from a single sample in a study of blood T cell repertoires in COVID-19. Sequencing was performed with immunoSEQ multiplex PCR; in TCRdb, only in-frame clones are kept and a portion is missing. The table records some 33,000 clones, roughly nine tenths of them present only once. Sequencing was carried out using peripheral blood. The source of these receptors is a human donor in a cohort sampled during active COVID-19.

This chain links TRBV5-1 with TRBJ1-4; D perhaps matches TRBD1 (6 bases). Germline values: CDR1 SGHRS, CDR2 YFSETQ. V lost 3 bases, J lost 5 bases, and 11 bases lay in between. The CDR3 contains 14 residues. The CDR3 loop reads CASSSDRPNEKLFF. CDR3 in DNA: TGCGCCAGCAGCTCGGACAGACCCAATGAAAAACTGTTTTTT.

This clone has a handful of counts. The CDR3 spells CATGQAVNYGYTF. CDR3 coding DNA: TGTGCCACCGGACAGGCTGTTAACTATGGCTACACCTTC. The V and J genes are TRBV12-3 or TRBV12-4 and TRBJ1-2; 7 bases fit TRBD1. CDR3 length equals 13 residues. V was clipped by 10 bases and J by 1 base; unmatched bases: 6.

The J gene is TRBJ1-1, the V gene TRBV6-5, with D unresolved. The germline V and J ends were trimmed by 0 bases and 1 base, with 6 bases remaining between them. Germline V gene data show CDR1 as MNHEY and CDR2 as SVGAGI. The CDR3 extends over 14 amino acids. In DNA form, the CDR3 reads TGTGCCAGCAGTTACTCGAATAGGAACACTGAAGCTTTCTTT. Translated, it gives CASSYSNRNTEAFF.

The chain recombines TRBV5-1 with TRBJ2-3, with 7 bases fitting TRBD1. Germline-derived CDR1 and CDR2 are SGHRS and YFSETQ. The CDR3 runs 16 residues. V lost 4 bases and J lost 1; bases outside the gene matches: 9. The CDR3 nucleotides are TGCGCCAGCAGCGAAAGGACAGGTTCGCGCACAGATACGCAGTATTTT. It codes for CASSERTGSRTDTQYF. Variable domain in full (rest from reference TRBV5-1 and TRBJ2-3): KAGVTQTPRYLIKTRGQQVTLSCSPISGHRSVSWYQQTPGQGLQFLFEYFSETQRNKGNFPGRFSGRQFSNSRSEMNVSTLELGDSALYLCASSERTGSRTDTQYFGPGTRLTVL.

The rearrangement joins TRBV19 to TRBJ1-2, with D possibly being TRBD1 (5 bases). The CDR3 is made up of 15 amino acids. The V and J ends lost 11 bases and 4 bases respectively, with 23 bases between them. From germline, CDR1 is LNHDA and CDR2 SQIVND (reference sequence). The CDR3, as DNA: TGTGCCCTTACTTATCGCCGGGGGAGAACCTATGGCTACACCTTC. This gives the protein CALTYRRGRTYGYTF.

This rearrangement joins TRBV2 to TRBJ1-3, with unresolved D. Germline V gene data show CDR1 as SNHLY and CDR2 as FYNNEI. V was clipped by 5 bases and J by 1 base, with 9 bases between them. The length of the CDR3 is 14 residues. The CDR3 region is CASSSTRSGNTIYF. The CDR3 DNA sequence: TGTGCCAGCAGTAGTACCAGGTCTGGAAACACCATATATTTT.

The chain has TRBV3-1 (or the pseudogene TRBV3-2) and TRBJ2-3; a weak D match, TRBD2 (6 bases). Germline values: CDR1 LGHDT, CDR2 YNNKEL (reference sequence). Trimming took off 3 bases at V and 2 bases at J, with 9 bases between the two ends. The CDR3 has 14 amino acids. The DNA of the CDR3 is TGTGCCAGCAGCCACGGGGGAAACACAGATACGCAGTATTTT. Translated, it gives CASSHGGNTDTQYF.

This chain uses TRBV9 with TRBJ2-3; no clear D. The ends were cut back, 0 bases at V and 4 bases at J, with 15 bases in the middle. CDR1 is SGDLS and CDR2 is YYNGEE in the germline V gene. The CDR3 is made up of 16 amino acids. The CDR3 DNA reads TGTGCCAGCAGCGTAGTTGGTTACGGAGAAGCAGATACGCAGTATTTT. Protein product: CASSVVGYGEADTQYF.

The chain couples TRBV6-5 to TRBJ2-1; 9 nucleotides align to TRBD1. This CDR3 region has 15 residues. Germline V gene sequence: CDR1 MNHEY, CDR2 SVGAGI. V shed 6 bases and J 3 bases; nucleotides not matched to a gene: 6. The CDR3 coding sequence is TGTGCCAGCAGGGGGAACAGGGGGCTCTACAATGAGCAGTTCTTC. Translated, it gives CASRGNRGLYNEQFF.